This note documents a single TCR beta chain sequence. Its antigen is not identified. The CDR3 contains 11 residues. Germline-derived CDR1 and CDR2 are SNHLY and FYNNEI. V was pared by 8 bases and J by 5 bases, with 9 bases between. These data originate in a study of a mutant IDH1 vaccine in newly diagnosed glioma. Using immunoSEQ multiplex PCR, the repertoire was profiled, and TCRdb retains in-frame clones only, with some absent. Of just under 80,000 clones in the sample, roughly 90% are singletons; the top ten hold approximately 0.58%. Time point described: week 5, during vaccination. One vaccine dose held 300 ug of mutant IDH1 20-mer peptide and came with topical imiquimod. New WHO grade 3 or 4 IDH1-mutant, ATRX-lost astrocytomas were present in all donors.

Sequences were derived from PBMCs, sampled from a glioma patient whose treatment included an IDH1 peptide vaccine. The chain has TRBV2 and TRBJ2-5, with unresolved D. This clonotype originated in a woman between 50 and 59 years old with glioma. The CDR3 DNA follows: TGTGCCAGCGAGCGTCGGGAGACCCAGTACTTC. Translating it yields CASERRETQYF. Full variable domain (missing parts from reference TRBV2 and TRBJ2-5): EPEVTQTPSHQVTQMGQEVILRCVPISNHLYFYWYRQILGQKVEFLVSFYNNEISEKSEIFDDQFSVERPDGSNFTLKIRSTKLEDSAMYFCASERRETQYFGPGTRLLVL.